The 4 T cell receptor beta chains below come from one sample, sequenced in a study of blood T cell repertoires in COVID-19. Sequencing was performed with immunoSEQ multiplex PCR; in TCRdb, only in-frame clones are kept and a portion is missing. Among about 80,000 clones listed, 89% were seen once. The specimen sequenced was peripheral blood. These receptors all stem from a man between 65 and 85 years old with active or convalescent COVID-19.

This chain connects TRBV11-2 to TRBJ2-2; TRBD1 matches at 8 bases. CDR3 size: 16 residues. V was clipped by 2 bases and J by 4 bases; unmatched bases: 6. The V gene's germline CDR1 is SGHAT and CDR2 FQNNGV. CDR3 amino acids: CASSLPGRGLTGELFF. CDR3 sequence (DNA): TGTGCCAGCAGCTTACCCGGCAGGGGGCTCACCGGGGAGCTGTTTTTT.

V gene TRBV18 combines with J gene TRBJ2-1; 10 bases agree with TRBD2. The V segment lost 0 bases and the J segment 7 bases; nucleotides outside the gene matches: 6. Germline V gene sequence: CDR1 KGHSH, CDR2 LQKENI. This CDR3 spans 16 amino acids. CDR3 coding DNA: TGTGCCAGCTCACCACCGACAGCGGGGGGGCCGAATGAGCAGTTCTTC. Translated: CASSPPTAGGPNEQFF.

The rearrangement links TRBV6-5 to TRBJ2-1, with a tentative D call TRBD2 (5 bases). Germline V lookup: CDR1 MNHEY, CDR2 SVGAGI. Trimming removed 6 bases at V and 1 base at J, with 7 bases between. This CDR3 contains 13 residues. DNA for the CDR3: TGTGCCAGCAGGCGGGTTTCCTACAATGAGCAGTTCTTC. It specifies CASRRVSYNEQFF.

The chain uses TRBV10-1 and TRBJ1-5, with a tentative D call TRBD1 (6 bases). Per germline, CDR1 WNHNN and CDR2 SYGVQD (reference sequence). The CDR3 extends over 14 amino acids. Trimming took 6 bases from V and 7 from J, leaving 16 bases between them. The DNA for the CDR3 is TGCGCCAGCAGCGGGACACCGATAGGCCAGCCCCAGCATTTT. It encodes CASSGTPIGQPQHF.